Reported below is one TCR beta chain. Its antigen is not identified. The sample originates from a study of long-term antiretroviral therapy in people with HIV. Study details: By about a decade, the earliest samples predate the 2015 immediate-ART recommendation.

Broader study findings: Whereas controls had wider CDR3 length ranges, HIV repertoires had narrower ones. Dominant in the repertoire at all time points were clones expanded before ART.

Germline-derived CDR1 and CDR2 are SGHVS and FQNEAQ. This CDR3 spans 11 amino acids. Version v3.0 of the immunoSEQ assay ran at survey level. Profiling relied on immunoSEQ multiplex PCR, and the TCRdb table lists in-frame clones only, not all of them. Of some 22,000 clones listed, nearly 90% are singletons. In each sample, 1-10 million cryopreserved PBMC were present before DNA extraction. The V gene is TRBV7-8, the J gene TRBJ1-2; D perhaps matches TRBD1 (5 bases). The TCR sequence derives from a man aged 55 to 70 with HIV. This specimen consisted of unsorted PBMCs, obtained 0.6 years after starting antiretroviral therapy. The CDR3 loop is CAAGTAYGYTF. The CDR3 nucleotides are TGTGCTGCCGGGACGGCATATGGCTACACCTTC.